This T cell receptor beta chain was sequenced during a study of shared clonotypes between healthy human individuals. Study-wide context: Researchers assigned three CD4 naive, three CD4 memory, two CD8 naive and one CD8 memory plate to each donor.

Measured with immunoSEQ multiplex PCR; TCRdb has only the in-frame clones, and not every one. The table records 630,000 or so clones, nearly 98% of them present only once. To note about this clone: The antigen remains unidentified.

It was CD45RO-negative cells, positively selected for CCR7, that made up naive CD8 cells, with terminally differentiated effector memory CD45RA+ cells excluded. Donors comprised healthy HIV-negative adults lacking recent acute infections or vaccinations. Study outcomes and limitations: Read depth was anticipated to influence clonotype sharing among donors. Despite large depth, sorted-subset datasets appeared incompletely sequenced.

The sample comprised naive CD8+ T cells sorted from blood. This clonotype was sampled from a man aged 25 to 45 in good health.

CDR3 bases: TGTGCCAGCAGCCAGGGACTAGGAGGGTCCTACGAGCAGTACTTC. Translation gives CASSQGLGGSYEQYF. The rearrangement joins TRBV5-5 to TRBJ2-7; 8 bases match TRBD2. The trim removed 4 bases at V and 1 base at J, leaving 7 bases unmatched. The CDR3 runs to 15 residues. Germline CDR1 and CDR2: SGHKS and YYEKEE (reference sequence).